This TCR beta chain was documented in a study of response to subunit inactivated influenza vaccine. MiXCR, applied by TCRdb to the RT-PCR reads, yields one record per CDR3 protein. The sample contains 600,000 to 700,000 distinct CDR3 sequences, approximately 14% of which appear only once. The CDR3 has 13 residues. Trimming shortened V by 7 bases and J by 6 bases, and 14 bases separated the two germline ends. Germline values: CDR1 MDHEN, CDR2 SYDVKM. The starting material was PBMCs from blood, obtained around 14 days before vaccination. The rearrangement uses TRBV28 and TRBJ2-3; weak D call: TRBD2 (6 bases). This clonotype was sampled from a middle-aged man who received an inactivated influenza vaccine. The CDR3, as DNA: TGTGCCAGCACCCTAACGGGAGTCGATACGCAGTATTTT. It specifies CASTLTGVDTQYF.